Following are 20 T cell receptor beta chains from one sample sequenced in a study of blood T cell repertoires in COVID-19. Produced via immunoSEQ multiplex PCR; TCRdb's table is partial and in-frame only. The table includes roughly 400,000 clones, about 88% detected once. Sequencing was carried out using PBMCs or T cells enriched from blood (not recorded which). The receptors stem from a woman aged 18-29 years who had been exposed to COVID-19.

The CDR3 region is CASRSDRVEGYTF. The CDR3 nucleotides are TGTGCCAGCAGATCCGACAGGGTGGAGGGCTACACCTTC. This sequence joins TRBV5-4 and TRBJ1-2; 7 bases align to TRBD1. The ends lost 5 bases at V and 8 bases at J; junction bases unmatched: 9. CDR1 SGHNT and CDR2 YYREEE come from the germline V gene (reference sequence). This CDR3 has 13 residues.

The CDR3 nucleotides are TGTGCCAGCAGCCCGGACAGGGACTATAATTCACCCCTCCACTTT. Translating gives CASSPDRDYNSPLHF. J is TRBJ1-6 and V is TRBV11-2; 8 bases agree with TRBD1. CDR3 size: 15 residues. Germline V gene sequence: CDR1 SGHAT, CDR2 FQNNGV. The ends lost 5 bases at V and 3 bases at J; junction bases unmatched: 3.

This clone was observed once. The V gene is TRBV25-1, the J gene TRBJ1-2; TRBD1 matches 9 bases. V was pared by 2 bases and J by 6 bases, with 4 bases of the junction left unmatched. The CDR3 consists of 14 residues. The germline gives CDR1 MGHDK, CDR2 SYGVNS. For the CDR3, the DNA is TGTGCCAGCAGTGAAACAGGGGGCGCTAATGGCTACACCTTC. Its protein is CASSETGGANGYTF.

The chain recombines TRBV29-1 with TRBJ2-5, with TRBD1 identical over 11 bases. Germline trimming cut 6 bases from V and 5 bases from J; bases unmatched to any gene: 5. This CDR3 has 13 residues. Per the germline V gene, CDR1 is SQVTM and CDR2 is ANQGSEA. The CDR3 reads CSVAGTGGETQYF. The CDR3 DNA reads TGCAGCGTGGCCGGGACAGGGGGGGAGACCCAGTACTTC.

The V and J genes are TRBV4-3 and TRBJ1-1, with 7 bases fitting TRBD1. The CDR3 extends over 19 amino acids. J gave up 3 bases and V 3 bases, and 19 bases lay outside the gene matches. Germline-derived CDR1 and CDR2 are LGHNA and YSLEER. The CDR3 DNA is TGCGCCAGCAGCCAGAGCCCCCTAGGACAGACAGGGCTCTACACTGAAGCTTTCTTT. As protein: CASSQSPLGQTGLYTEAFF.

The V and J genes are TRBV7-2 and TRBJ2-3; the match to TRBD2 covers 13 bases. V was clipped by 6 bases and J by 5 bases; unmatched bases: 5. The CDR3 is 15 residues long. Germline V gene lookup returns CDR1 SGHTA and CDR2 FQGNSA. In DNA form, the CDR3 reads TGTGCCAGCAGGGGACTAGCGGGGCGGGGAGATACGCAGTATTTT. Its protein product is CASRGLAGRGDTQYF.

The chain employs TRBV28 and TRBJ2-2; unclear D gene. V was trimmed by 3 bases and J by 2 bases, leaving 16 bases between them. This CDR3 comprises 17 residues. Germline assignment: CDR1 MDHEN and CDR2 SYDVKM. CDR3 coding DNA: TGTGCCAGCAGTTTTAGCCCCTACCGCCCCAACACCGGGGAGCTGTTTTTT. It translates to CASSFSPYRPNTGELFF.

The chain uses TRBV3-1 (or the pseudogene TRBV3-2) and TRBJ2-3; 10 positions agree with TRBD2. The V gene end was trimmed by 3 bases and the J gene end by 4 bases; junction bases not matched to a gene: 7. Germline CDR1 reads LGHDT; CDR2 reads YNNKEL (reference sequence). CDR3 length: 16 amino acids. The CDR3 sequence is CASSHLAGGPPDTQYF. The CDR3 DNA follows: TGTGCCAGCAGCCACTTAGCGGGGGGACCTCCAGATACGCAGTATTTT.

The CDR3 sequence: CASSITSGYNEQFF. The DNA for the CDR3 is TGTGCCAGTAGTATCACTAGCGGATACAATGAGCAGTTCTTC. The chain uses TRBV19 and TRBJ2-1, with 8 positions matching TRBD2. The CDR3 extends over 14 amino acids. The V segment lost 3 bases and the J segment 4 bases; nucleotides outside the gene matches: 2. Germline values: CDR1 LNHDA, CDR2 SQIVND (reference sequence).

The V call is TRBV6-5, the J call TRBJ2-7, with 13 positions matching TRBD2. Germline lookup yields CDR1 MNHEY and CDR2 SVGAGI. With 2 bases clipped from V and 5 bases from J, the junction kept 6 bases outside the gene matches. CDR3 size: 16 residues. CDR3 in DNA: TGTGCCAGCAGTTACGGAGGACTAGCGGGAGTGAACGAGCAGTACTTC. Its protein is CASSYGGLAGVNEQYF.

This clone came up a few times. The J gene is TRBJ2-1, the V gene TRBV4-1; perhaps TRBD2 as D (6 bases). This CDR3 contains 15 residues. The V gene lost 2 bases and the J gene lost 1 base, with 9 bases spanning the gap. Germline V lookup: CDR1 MGHRA, CDR2 YSYEKL. This CDR3 reads CASSQPSGSYNEQFF. The CDR3 DNA reads as TGCGCCAGCAGCCAACCAAGCGGGTCCTACAATGAGCAGTTCTTC.

This chain links TRBV30 with TRBJ2-7; possible D gene TRBD2, 7 bases. The CDR3 is 14 residues long. Germline V gene sequence: CDR1 GTSNPN, CDR2 SVGIG (reference sequence). Trimming shortened V by 0 bases and J by 1 base, and 10 bases separated the two germline ends. The CDR3 loop is CAWSVGGASYEQYF. The CDR3, as DNA: TGTGCCTGGAGTGTGGGGGGGGCGTCCTACGAGCAGTACTTC.

This clone was observed once. V is TRBV14 and J is TRBJ2-1, with D perhaps TRBD1 (8 bases). CDR1 is SGHDN, CDR2 FVKESK, per germline. This CDR3 comprises 15 residues. Trimming shortened V by 1 base and J by 8 bases, and 15 bases separated the two germline ends. The CDR3 DNA is TGTGCCAGCAGCCAAGCGGACAGGGCGGGGGATGAGCAGTTCTTC. This encodes CASSQADRAGDEQFF. The whole variable domain, remainder taken from reference TRBV14 and TRBJ2-1, is EAGVTQFPSHSVIEKGQTVTLRCDPISGHDNLYWYRRVMGKEIKFLLHFVKESKQDESGMPNNRFLAERTGGTYSTLKVQPAELEDSGVYFCASSQADRAGDEQFFGPGTRLTVL.

V is TRBV5-1 and J is TRBJ1-5; TRBD1 matches 7 bases. CDR3 length: 14 residues. Losses at the gene ends were 0 bases for V and 7 bases for J; bases not matched to a gene: 4. Per germline, CDR1 SGHRS and CDR2 YFSETQ. CDR3 bases: TGCGCCAGCAGCTTGGAACAGGGGAGGCAGCCCCAGCATTTT. This sequence encodes CASSLEQGRQPQHF.

This chain connects TRBV18 to TRBJ1-4, with a weak D call TRBD1 (5 bases). CDR1 and CDR2 (germline): KGHSH, LQKENI. This CDR3 contains 15 residues. V was cut by 5 bases and J by 0 bases, with 10 bases left in between. In DNA, the CDR3 is TGTGCCAGCTCAGTGAGGACACCAACTAATGAAAAACTGTTTTTT. The encoded protein is CASSVRTPTNEKLFF. Drawing the rest from reference TRBV18 and TRBJ1-4, the complete variable domain is NAGVMQNPRHLVRRRGQEARLRCSPMKGHSHVYWYRQLPEEGLKFMVYLQKENIIDESGMPKERFSAEFPKEGPSILRIQQVVRGDSAAYFCASSVRTPTNEKLFFGSGTQLSVL.

This clone was recorded once. The gene calls are TRBV28 and TRBJ1-4, with 8 bases matching TRBD1. The length of the CDR3 is 15 residues. Germline lookup yields CDR1 MDHEN and CDR2 SYDVKM. V shed 8 bases, J shed 0 bases, and the junction held 5 bases outside the gene matches. CDR3: CASRGQVATNEKLFF. DNA for the CDR3: TGTGCCAGCCGGGGACAGGTTGCAACTAATGAAAAACTGTTTTTT.

This clone was counted a few times. CDR3 DNA: TGCGCCAGCAGCCAAGTAGACATAATCTCCTACAATGAGCAGTTCTTC. Protein product: CASSQVDIISYNEQFF. The chain carries TRBV4-1 and TRBJ2-1, with unresolved D. The CDR3 consists of 16 residues. Germline CDR1 and CDR2: MGHRA and YSYEKL. The germline V and J ends were trimmed by 1 base and 0 bases, with 10 bases remaining between them.

The gene calls are TRBV19 and TRBJ2-1, with 13 bases aligning to TRBD2. The germline CDR1 and CDR2 sequences are LNHDA and SQIVND (reference sequence). J lost 7 bases, V lost 10 bases, and 7 bases had no gene match. The CDR3 has 14 residues. As DNA, the CDR3 is TGTGCCACAAGGACTAGCGGGAGTCGAAATGAGCAGTTCTTC. Translation: CATRTSGSRNEQFF.

The chain carries TRBV7-2 and TRBJ1-4, with D unclear. This CDR3 contains 15 residues. V lost 5 bases and J lost 8, with 18 bases in between. CDR1 is SGHTA and CDR2 is FQGNSA in the germline V gene. The CDR3 spells CASSPARHDKEKLFF. CDR3 nucleotides: TGTGCCAGCAGCCCTGCCAGACATGATAAGGAAAAACTGTTTTTT. The full variable domain, its missing parts supplied by reference TRBV7-2 and TRBJ1-4, is GAGVSQSPSNKVTEKGKDVELRCDPISGHTALYWYRQSLGQGLEFLIYFQGNSAPDKSGLPSDRFSAERTGGSVSTLTIQRTQQEDSAVYLCASSPARHDKEKLFFGSGTQLSVL.

This sequence joins TRBV2 and TRBJ1-2; possible D gene TRBD1, 5 bases. Germline V lookup: CDR1 SNHLY, CDR2 FYNNEI. Trimming cost V 3 bases and J 5 bases, with 10 bases left between them. The CDR3 has 13 residues. The CDR3 DNA sequence: TGTGCCAGCAGTGACTGGGGGGAGTATGGCTACACCTTC. Translation: CASSDWGEYGYTF.